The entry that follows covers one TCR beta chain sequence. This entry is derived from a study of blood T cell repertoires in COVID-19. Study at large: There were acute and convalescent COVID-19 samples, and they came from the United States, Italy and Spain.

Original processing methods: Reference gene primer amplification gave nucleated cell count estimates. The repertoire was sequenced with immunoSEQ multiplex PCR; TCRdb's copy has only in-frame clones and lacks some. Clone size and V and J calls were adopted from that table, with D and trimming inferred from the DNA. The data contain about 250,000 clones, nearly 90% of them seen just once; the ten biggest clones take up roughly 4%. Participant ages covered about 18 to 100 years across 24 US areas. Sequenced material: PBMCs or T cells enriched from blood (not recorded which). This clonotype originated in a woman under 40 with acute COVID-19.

The CDR3 region is CASSSGTGGNQPQHF. In DNA, the CDR3 is TGTGCCAGCAGTTCCGGGACAGGGGGCAATCAGCCCCAGCATTTT. The gene calls are TRBV27 and TRBJ1-5; the match to TRBD1 covers 10 bases. This CDR3 comprises 15 residues. J gave up 2 bases and V 4 bases, and 2 bases lay outside the gene matches. Germline lookup yields CDR1 MNHEY and CDR2 SMNVEV (reference sequence).